This T cell receptor (beta chain) came from a study of blood T cell repertoires in COVID-19. From germline, CDR1 is SNHLY and CDR2 FYNNEI. V was cut by 5 bases and J by 0 bases, with 14 bases left in between. The CDR3 has 15 residues. Sequencing used immunoSEQ multiplex PCR; TCRdb keeps in-frame clones, though not all of them. This table has approximately 94,000 clones, about 80% appearing once. As regards this clone: This specimen includes other DNA sequences encoding the same CDR3.

The specimen was peripheral blood. The sequence was collected from a human donor in a cohort sampled during active COVID-19. V is TRBV2 and J is TRBJ2-7; perhaps TRBD1 as D (6 bases). CDR3 sequence (DNA): TGTGCCAGCAGTCCTCCGGGACACAACTCCTACGAGCAGTACTTC. It specifies CASSPPGHNSYEQYF.